The source of this TCR beta chain is a study of shared clonotypes between healthy human individuals (dated by TCRdb to 2018 to 2021). Regarding the complete study: The cohort included a few men and a couple of women between 18 and 49 years of age. Between about 0.85 and 9.5 billion PBMCs per donor were obtained by leukapheresis. For each donor, CD4 naive and CD4 memory were each run on three plates, CD8 naive on two plates, and CD8 memory on one plate. The study deeply sequenced blood TCR repertoires of five healthy adults to estimate repertoire size and the extent of clonotype sharing between individuals. Different laboratories and diverse techniques were used to prepare libraries and sequence TCR repertoires, to increase sequencing depth and limit assay-specific biases. Here is what the overall study found, with its caveats: Estimated clonotype richness was generally larger for naive than for memory subsets. Rarefaction of sorted-subset datasets indicated incomplete sequencing despite the large sequencing depth. Pairwise subsampling indicated that sequencing depth was expected to affect the degree of clonotype sharing among donors. The small number of donors limited the genetic and exposure-history diversity represented. Compared with non-shared clonotypes, the clonotypes found in all four sorted-subset donors had higher generation probabilities. Sharing across several donors was observed for around 5% of naive CD4, about 4% of naive CD8, over 2% of memory CD4, and approximately 0.41% of memory CD8 clonotypes. Sampling was restricted to blood, and TCR repertoires in tissue are likely to differ from TCR repertoires in blood.

The CDR3 measures 14 amino acids from cysteine to phenylalanine. Only the CDR3 DNA stays, 42 bases, in frame from base 1. From a lookup of the germline V gene, CDR1 and CDR2 are SGHTA and FQGNSA. V is clipped by 1 base and J by 7 bases, and the sequence between their germline boundaries is 11 bases long. The donors were healthy, HIV-negative adults with no recently reported acute infections or vaccinations. Every donor was a Caucasian adult residing in Nashville, Tennessee, USA. Magnetic negative selection was used to enrich CD4+ T cells, after which naive cells were positively selected on CD45RA and the negative fraction became the memory subset. Blood was obtained by leukapheresis, after which PBMCs were separated by Ficoll-Histopaque density gradient centrifugation and cryopreserved in liquid nitrogen vapor phase. Purity and quantity of every magnetically sorted T cell population were checked by analytical flow cytometry. Genomic DNA was isolated from each sorted fraction and quantified by UV absorbance on a Nanodrop 2000c.

Comments on this clone: No antigen is known for it. Base qualities are not provided; no much larger clone lies one nucleotide away.

Using the deep immunoSEQ assay, TCR CDR3 regions were amplified from genomic DNA by multiplex PCR. Extracted genomic DNA from each cell subset was spread evenly across all wells of several immunoSEQ 96-well plates, with each plate serving as a replicate. For sorted subsets, each replicate PCR was loaded with around 200 ng genomic DNA, equivalent to 25,000 to 30,000 T cell genomes. The purified libraries were quantified using a Qubit 3.0 fluorometer, sized with a Bioanalyzer 2100, and then quantified again using the KAPA Library Quantification kit. A separate single-read 150-cycle Illumina NextSeq 550 flow cell was used to sequence each immunoSEQ 96-well plate. Per the source publication's procedure: Because only junctional sequences without quality scores were contained in the immunoSEQ output, filtering matching that applied to full-length reads could not be performed. Sequences were annotated with PyIR, a Python wrapper for IgBLAST v1.9, and V/J genes and CDR3 were assigned using IMGT germline references. Reads with weak V/J assignments (E-value above 1e-6), missing CDR3, stop codons, out-of-frame junctions, or ambiguous translated residues were removed. A V3J clonotype was defined by an identical inferred V gene, J gene, and CDR3 amino acid sequence. The percentage overlap between two repertoires was calculated by dividing the number of shared unique clonotypes by the size of the smaller repertoire. RTK rarefaction, the Chao1 estimator, and Recon v2.1 estimates of unobserved clonotypes were used to assess repertoire richness. Generation probabilities were computed with OLGA for all TCRbeta clonotypes obtained by the gDNA method from a few donors. The clones in this table, taken by TCRdb from immuneACCESS, are in-frame only. Not every clone is retained; where verified, under half of the shortfall comes from an unresolved V gene, and the cause of the rest is unknown. V, J and clone size are those of that table, while D and trimming were read from the DNA. The sample has more than 2,000,000 clones on record, 85% to 95% of them singletons. The ten largest make up roughly 0.36% of the sample.

This sequence originates from a man aged 18 to 29 in good health. Some clones in this sample may be carry-over from other donors' samples. The V and J segments used are TRBV7-2 and TRBJ2-1, with the D gene too uncertain to name. Sequencing was carried out using naive CD4+ T cells from PBMCs. The sample's cell subset or site, from its label and the paper: CD45RA+ positively selected. The CDR3 loop reads CASSLGPRPNEQFF. In nucleotide form, the sequence is TGTGCCAGCAGCTTAGGTCCTAGGCCTAATGAGCAGTTCTTC.